This TCR beta chain was captured in a study of blood T cell repertoires in COVID-19. Across the study: Italy, Spain and the United States were the sources of the convalescent and acute COVID-19 samples. T cells, B-cell-depleted T cells, or PBMCs supplied cDNA or gDNA.

Original data processing: Nucleated cell number was recorded as an estimate derived from reference gene primer amplification. The data were produced by immunoSEQ multiplex PCR, yet TCRdb's version contains in-frame clones alone and is incomplete. Clone size and V and J calls were adopted from that table, with D and trimming inferred from the DNA. The data hold 65,000 to 90,000 clones, with approximately 84% observed a single time. Germline loops: CDR1 KGHSH, CDR2 LQKENI. This CDR3 has 14 amino acids. The V gene lost 4 bases and the J gene lost 0 bases, with 9 bases spanning the gap. The rearrangement uses TRBV18 and TRBJ1-1; D unresolved. Sequencing used peripheral blood. This TCR was sampled from a human donor in a cohort sampled during active COVID-19. In DNA, the CDR3 is TGTGCCAGCTCACTACATCCACTGAACACTGAAGCTTTCTTT. This codes for CASSLHPLNTEAFF. Based on the CDR3 plus reference TRBV18 and TRBJ1-1, the full variable domain is NAGVMQNPRHLVRRRGQEARLRCSPMKGHSHVYWYRQLPEEGLKFMVYLQKENIIDESGMPKERFSAEFPKEGPSILRIQQVVRGDSAAYFCASSLHPLNTEAFFGQGTRLTVV.